This TCR beta chain was retrieved from a study of long-term antiretroviral therapy in people with HIV. The CDR3 length is 18 residues. Germline V lookup: CDR1 SSHAT, CDR2 FNYEAQ (reference sequence). Details on this clone: The junction shows a germline mismatch at one end, possibly a read error.

A v3.0 immunoSEQ assay was performed at survey level. Assay used: immunoSEQ multiplex PCR; TCRdb lists only in-frame clones, some missing. The table has approximately 16,000 clones, 88% seen once. This sequence originates from a woman between 25 and 40 years old with HIV. This chain joins TRBV7-7 and TRBJ1-1; the match to TRBD1 covers 10 bases. The sample was unsorted PBMCs, taken approximately 2.3 years before starting antiretroviral therapy. CDR3 nucleotide sequence: TGTGCTAGCAGCTTAGCGGGACAGGGGCTAGTGGATAACACTGAAGCTTTCTTT. This codes for CASSLAGQGLVDNTEAFF. The full variable domain, its missing parts supplied by reference TRBV7-7 and TRBJ1-1, is GAGVSQSPRYKVTKRGQDVTLRCDPISSHATLYWYQQALGQGPEFLTYFNYEAQPDKSGLPSDRFSAERPEGSISTLTIQRTEQRDSAMYRCASSLAGQGLVDNTEAFFGQGTRLTVV.